A single T cell receptor (beta chain) is shown here with its context. This sample is drawn from a study of blood T cell repertoires in COVID-19. Study-wide context: Whether acute or convalescent, the COVID-19 samples came from the United States, Italy and Spain.

V was cut by 0 bases and J by 6 bases, with 11 bases left in between. Germline assignment: CDR1 KGHSH and CDR2 LQKENI. The CDR3 sequence is 14 residues long. Only in-frame clones appear in the TCRdb table, and some are missing; sequencing was by immunoSEQ multiplex PCR. The table shows 150,000 to 200,000 clones, with approximately 90% occurring only once. The source is a man younger than 30 with active or convalescent COVID-19. The chain links TRBV18 to TRBJ1-2; D possibly corresponds to TRBD1 (5 bases). Sample: peripheral blood. The CDR3 loop reads CASSPPAGRDGYTF. The CDR3 DNA is TGTGCCAGCTCACCACCTGCAGGGAGGGATGGCTACACCTTC.